Here is one T cell receptor beta chain with its context. This entry is derived from a study of patients and donors after allogeneic stem cell transplantation. TCRdb ran MiXCR on the RT-PCR reads and lists one entry per CDR3 protein. In the table there are 920,000 or so distinct CDR3 sequences, roughly 18% of which are singletons. CDR3 length: 15 residues. With 3 bases removed from V and 1 base from J, the gap between germline ends came to 12 bases. The V gene's germline CDR1 is MNHNS and CDR2 SASEGT. The gene calls are TRBV6-1 and TRBJ1-1; a weak D match, TRBD1 (6 bases). The sample comprised blood, either unsorted or a sorted T cell fraction (not recorded which). The source is a human donor who was either an allogeneic HSCT recipient or a stem cell or donor lymphocyte infusion donor (not recorded which). It is not recorded whose cells these are; they may come from a transplant donor. The CDR3 region is CASSDLGTTNTEAFF. In nucleotides, the CDR3 is TGTGCCAGCAGTGATTTAGGGACAACGAACACTGAAGCTTTCTTT.